This T cell receptor (beta chain) was sequenced in a study of PD-L1 blockade in urothelial cancer. On the study more broadly: In terms of prior chemotherapy, patients had received 0 to 3 regimens.

J lost 0 bases, V lost 6 bases, and 4 bases had no gene match. Per the germline V gene, CDR1 is MDHEN and CDR2 is SYDVKM. The CDR3 is 14 residues long. Measured with immunoSEQ multiplex PCR; TCRdb has only the in-frame clones, and not every one. The data show approximately 48,000 clones, approximately 86% seen once. The source of this sequence is a man aged 60 to 69 with urothelial cancer. The rearrangement links TRBV28 to TRBJ2-7; 8 bases align to TRBD2. Sequencing was performed on PBMCs, taken around atezolizumab (anti-PD-L1) treatment. CDR3 nucleotide sequence: TGTGCCAGCAGGTTAGCGGGACCCTCCTACGAGCAGTACTTC. Its protein is CASRLAGPSYEQYF. The entire variable domain, with the rest obtained from reference TRBV28 and TRBJ2-7, is as follows: DVKVTQSSRYLVKRTGEKVFLECVQDMDHENMFWYRQDPGLGLRLIYFSYDVKMKEKGDIPEGYSVSREKKERFSLILESASTNQTSMYLCASRLAGPSYEQYFGPGTRLTVT.